The rows below give T cell receptor beta chains drawn from one sample of a study of T cell repertoires in cytomegalovirus infection. TCRdb reanalysed the reads using MiXCR and keeps one entry per CDR3 protein. The profile shows roughly 920,000 distinct CDR3 sequences, roughly 31% of them singletons. Their specific antigens are unknown. Sample: cultured CD8+ T cells from PBMCs, taken from culture after CMV antigen stimulation. These receptors were collected from a human donor in good health (CMV status not recorded). Some clones in this sample may be carry-over from other donors' samples. The CDR3 runs from the conserved cysteine through the conserved F or W. The D gene is left open where the match is weak. The size entry is marked missing in some rows and otherwise reads once, few, many or a size class.

d_gene,v_gene,abundance,j_gene,CDR3nt,CDR3aa
NA,TRBV5-1,NA,TRBJ2-5,TGCGCCAGCAGCTTCTGGCCGCTAGAGACAGGTGGAGAGACCCAGTACTTC,CASSFWPLETGGETQYF
NA,TRBV15,NA,TRBJ1-5,TGTGCCACCAGCTCGACTGAGAATCAGCCCCAGCATTTT,CATSSTENQPQHF
TRBD2,TRBV27,NA,TRBJ2-5,TGTGCCAGCAGTTGGGGGGGGGAGGGGGAGACCCAGTACTTC,CASSWGGEGETQYF
NA,TRBV9,few,TRBJ2-5,TGTGCCAGCAGCGAAAACCCGACAGGCCAAGAGACCCAGTACTTC,CASSENPTGQETQYF
NA,TRBV7-6,few,TRBJ1-4,TGTGCCAGCAGCTACAGCCCAGCTGGGGTAGAAAAACTGTTTTTT,CASSYSPAGVEKLFF
NA,TRBV27,NA,TRBJ1-2,TGTGCCAGCACACCCTCTAGGGTTGGCTATGGCTACACCTTC,CASTPSRVGYGYTF
NA,TRBV19,NA,TRBJ1-1,TGTGCCAGTACCGACTCACGGGGGGACCGGCCTGAAGCTTTCTTT,CASTDSRGDRPEAFF
NA,TRBV11-2,NA,TRBJ2-7,TGTGCCAGCAGCTTAGGAAGAGTTCAAGAGCAGTACTTC,CASSLGRVQEQYF
TRBD2,TRBV6-2/TRBV6-3,NA,TRBJ2-3,TGTGCGACAAGGATGCGACTAGCGGGTCCAGATACGCAGTATTTT,CATRMRLAGPDTQYF
TRBD1,TRBV19,few,TRBJ1-5,TGTGCCAGTAGTATTTTCGCACAGGGGGGCGATCAGCCCCAGCATTTT,CASSIFAQGGDQPQHF
TRBD2,TRBV7-2,many,TRBJ2-5,TGTGCCAGCAGCTTACGCGGGGGAATGGTAGAGACCCAGTACTTC,CASSLRGGMVETQYF
NA,TRBV28,few,TRBJ1-3,TGTGCCAGCAGTTTACGTCGTTGGGAACCCTCTGGAAACACCATATATTTT,CASSLRRWEPSGNTIYF
NA,TRBV19,NA,TRBJ1-1,TGTGCCAGTCTACCCCGGAGGGGCCCTAACACTGAAGCTTTCTTT,CASLPRRGPNTEAFF
TRBD2,TRBV12-3/TRBV12-4,many,TRBJ2-3,TGTGCCAGCAGTAACGGGACTAGCGGGGGCCACACAGATACGCAGTATTTT,CASSNGTSGGHTDTQYF
NA,TRBV5-1,once,TRBJ1-1,TGCGCCAGCAGCGGCCTGACAACTGAAGCTTTCTTT,CASSGLTTEAFF
TRBD1,TRBV7-4,NA,TRBJ2-3,TGTGCCAGCAGCTCCGTGGGACAGGGACCAACAGATACGCAGTATTTT,CASSSVGQGPTDTQYF
NA,TRBV4-1,few,TRBJ2-1,TGCGCCAGCAGCCACCACACCACCTACAATGAGCAGTTCTTC,CASSHHTTYNEQFF
NA,TRBV28,NA,TRBJ1-4,TGTGCCAGCACCAAAGGGTTACTTAGTGAAAAACTGTTTTTT,CASTKGLLSEKLFF
NA,TRBV6-1,few,TRBJ2-7,TGTGCCAGCAGTGAAGCGCGAAGGGTCCAGGTGATCGAGCAGTACTTC,CASSEARRVQVIEQYF
NA,TRBV12-3/TRBV12-4,many,TRBJ2-3,TGTGCCAGCAGTGAAACCCCCCGAGGCGGGGATCATACGCAGTATTTT,CASSETPRGGDHTQYF
NA,TRBV7-2,many,TRBJ2-2,TGTGCCAGCAGCCTCGGCGGGAGGGAGCTGTTTTTT,CASSLGGRELFF
NA,TRBV6-2/TRBV6-3,NA,TRBJ1-5,TGTGCCAGCACCGAAGGGACAAGTTATAATCAGCCCCAGCATTTT,CASTEGTSYNQPQHF
NA,TRBV20-1,NA,TRBJ1-1,TGCAGCGTGCTGGGGCACTATCTTTTAGCGAACACTGAAGCTTTCTTT,CSVLGHYLLANTEAFF
TRBD2,TRBV5-6,NA,TRBJ2-2,TGTGCCAGCAGCTTGGGTTACAGCGGGGGGGCGCGGACCGGGGAGCTGTTTTTT,CASSLGYSGGARTGELFF
NA,TRBV6-1,many,TRBJ2-2,TGTGCCAGCAGTAATAGAGGACCGCAGTCCGTCGGGGAGCTGTTTTTT,CASSNRGPQSVGELFF
TRBD2,TRBV4-3,few,TRBJ2-2,TGCGCCAGCAGCCACCTAGCGGGGGGGGGGACCGGGGAGCTGTTTTTT,CASSHLAGGGTGELFF
NA,TRBV25-1,many,TRBJ1-6,TGTGCCAGCAGTGAATCGGGGGGATCCCTTAATAATTCACCCCTCCACTTT,CASSESGGSLNNSPLHF
NA,TRBV6-1,few,TRBJ2-7,TGTGCCATCCTGGGGCAGTATCCCTACGAGCAGTACTTC,CAILGQYPYEQYF
NA,TRBV20-1,few,TRBJ2-1,TGCAGTGCTAGTGAGACTCCTACGGGGGAGCAGTTCTTC,CSASETPTGEQFF
TRBD1,TRBV12-3/TRBV12-4,few,TRBJ1-4,TGTGCCAGCACCTCAGGGACAGGAGGTGAAAAACTGTTTTTT,CASTSGTGGEKLFF
TRBD1,TRBV29-1,NA,TRBJ1-2,TGCAGCGTTGTAGGGGACAGGCGCTATGGCTACACCTTC,CSVVGDRRYGYTF
NA,TRBV7-3,NA,TRBJ2-3,TGTGCCAGCGTTCACGGGGGACAGAGCACAGATACGCAGTATTTT,CASVHGGQSTDTQYF
NA,TRBV5-5,NA,TRBJ2-1,TGTGCCAGCAGCTTAGGCCTAAACGTGGGCTCCTACAATGAGCAGTTCTTC,CASSLGLNVGSYNEQFF
TRBD2,TRBV2,NA,TRBJ2-5,TGTGCCAGCATCAGTCCTAGCGGGGGTGAGACCCAGTACTTC,CASISPSGGETQYF
NA,TRBV6-6,NA,TRBJ1-2,TGTGCCAGCAGTGACCGATCGGGCTATGGCTACACCTTC,CASSDRSGYGYTF
NA,TRBV7-6,many,TRBJ1-1,TGTGCCAGCAGCTTAGGGAGGGCATGGAACACTGAAGCTTTCTTT,CASSLGRAWNTEAFF
TRBD1,TRBV20-1,few,TRBJ2-1,TGCAGTGCTCGCTTCCGGGACAGGGGATTAAACAATGAGCAGTTCTTC,CSARFRDRGLNNEQFF
NA,TRBV11-2,NA,TRBJ2-2,TGTGCCAGCAGCCTCCGGCCGGGGGGCGTCGGGGAGCTGTTTTTT,CASSLRPGGVGELFF
NA,TRBV27,NA,TRBJ2-1,TGTGCCAGCAGTTCTACCCGTTCCTACAATGAGCAGTTCTTC,CASSSTRSYNEQFF
TRBD1,TRBV5-1,once,TRBJ1-2,TGCGCCAGCAGCTATCTGACAGGGGCCGACTATGGCTACACCTTC,CASSYLTGADYGYTF
TRBD2,TRBV29-1,NA,TRBJ2-3,TGCAGCGGAGCGGGGGGGCGGGCAGATACGCAGTATTTT,CSGAGGRADTQYF
TRBD1,TRBV7-6,many,TRBJ1-1,TGTGCCAGCAGCCTGGGACAGAGCAACACTGAAGCTTTCTTT,CASSLGQSNTEAFF